A single T cell receptor beta chain is shown here with its context. The CDR3 length is 13 residues. Trimming removed 4 bases from V and 2 bases from J, with 8 bases in between. The germline CDR1 and CDR2 sequences are MGHRA and YSYEKL. Original methodology: Reference gene primers were amplified, and this amplification served to estimate nucleated cell counts. Sequencing was performed with immunoSEQ multiplex PCR; in TCRdb, only in-frame clones are kept and a portion is missing. V, J and clone size derive from that table, while D and trimming were established from the DNA sequence. The sample includes about 280,000 clones, 85% to 90% of them seen just once. The source of the sample is a study of blood T cell repertoires in COVID-19. Study in general: Material from acute and convalescent COVID-19 was sourced from the United States, Italy and Spain. T cells, B-cell-depleted T cells, or PBMCs supplied cDNA or gDNA.

The chain couples TRBV4-1 to TRBJ1-2, with D maybe TRBD1 (6 bases). The sequenced material came from peripheral blood. The TCR originated in a woman in her twenties or thirties with COVID-19, enrolled during active disease. The CDR3 region has the DNA TGCGCCAGCAGCCGGACAGTCAACTATGGCTACACCTTC. The encoded protein is CASSRTVNYGYTF.